Below are 25 T cell receptor beta chains sequenced from a single sample in a study of blood T cell repertoires in COVID-19. The protocol was immunoSEQ multiplex PCR, while the TCRdb copy is restricted to in-frame clones and leaves out a portion. The profile covers 150,000 to 200,000 clones, with 70% to 90% appearing a single time and 0.7% to 0.9% taken by the ten largest. Sequences were obtained from PBMCs or T cells enriched from blood (not recorded which). All receptors come from a woman under 30 who had recovered from COVID-19.

The V call is TRBV6-5, the J call TRBJ2-1, with TRBD1 matching 8 bases. This CDR3 region has 14 residues. The V gene's germline CDR1 is MNHEY and CDR2 SVGAGI. V was clipped by 5 bases and J by 8 bases; unmatched bases: 8. The CDR3 spells CASSRRTGNYEQFF. As DNA, the CDR3 is TGTGCCAGCAGTCGGCGGACAGGGAACTATGAGCAGTTCTTC.

The chain combines TRBV27 with TRBJ2-1; unclear D gene. The ends were cut back, 6 bases at V and 6 bases at J, with 18 bases in the middle. The germline gives CDR1 MNHEY, CDR2 SMNVEV (reference sequence). The CDR3 covers 15 residues. This chain's CDR3 is CASRVSRIEINEQFF. CDR3 bases: TGTGCCAGCAGGGTATCTAGGATAGAGATCAATGAGCAGTTCTTC.

This chain links TRBV7-9 with TRBJ1-4, with D perhaps matching TRBD1 (6 bases). Germline-derived CDR1 and CDR2 are SEHNR and FQNEAQ (reference sequence). The CDR3 is 12 residues long. V was clipped by 4 bases and J by 8 bases, with 8 bases between them. CDR3 DNA: TGTGCCAGCAGCTGGGGGGGCGAAAAACTGTTTTTT. Protein: CASSWGGEKLFF. Variable domain in full (rest from reference TRBV7-9 and TRBJ1-4): DTGVSQNPRHKITKRGQNVTFRCDPISEHNRLYWYRQTLGQGPEFLTYFQNEAQLEKSRLLSDRFSAERPKGSFSTLEIQRTEQGDSAMYLCASSWGGEKLFFGSGTQLSVL.

This chain joins TRBV4-1 and TRBJ2-7; D is perhaps TRBD2 (6 bases). The CDR3 runs 16 residues. V was pared by 1 base and J by 4 bases, with 17 bases between. Germline CDR1 MGHRA, CDR2 YSYEKL. CDR3 in amino acids: CASSQGPRGGQYEQYF. The CDR3, as DNA: TGCGCCAGCAGCCAAGGTCCGCGGGGCGGGCAATACGAGCAGTACTTC.

The chain combines TRBV28 with TRBJ2-5, with 9 nucleotides matching TRBD1. The CDR3 covers 16 residues. Trimming cost V 6 bases and J 0 bases; bases outside gene matches: 8. Germline V gene lookup returns CDR1 MDHEN and CDR2 SYDVKM. CDR3 in amino acids: CASRAMTGGYQETQYF. Written as DNA, the CDR3 is TGTGCCAGCAGGGCGATGACAGGGGGATACCAAGAGACCCAGTACTTC.

This chain uses TRBV28 with TRBJ2-7, with TRBD2 matching over 8 bases. Per the germline V gene, CDR1 is MDHEN and CDR2 is SYDVKM. Unmatched junction bases numbered 8, after V lost 4 bases and J lost 6 bases. The CDR3 totals 14 residues. Here the CDR3 reads CASSSGLGSLEQYF. Written as DNA, the CDR3 is TGTGCCAGCAGTTCGGGACTAGGTTCTCTCGAGCAGTACTTC.

CDR3 loop: CASSQAGGPREQYF. The CDR3 DNA reads as TGTGCCAGCAGCCAAGCGGGGGGGCCCAGAGAGCAGTACTTC. The V and J genes are TRBV7-2 and TRBJ2-7; 10 positions agree with TRBD2. V was clipped by 5 bases and J by 7 bases; unmatched bases: 8. CDR1 SGHTA and CDR2 FQGNSA come from the germline V gene. The CDR3 has 14 amino acids.

This clone was seen a single time. This chain joins TRBV7-6 and TRBJ2-5; 8 nucleotides match TRBD1. V dropped 5 bases and J dropped 4; count of bases not matched to a gene: 15. CDR3 length equals 17 residues. The germline V gene has CDR1 SGHVS and CDR2 FNYEAQ. The CDR3 reads CASSMSSSSGGAETQYF. The CDR3 DNA reads as TGTGCCAGCAGCATGAGCAGTAGTTCAGGGGGCGCAGAGACCCAGTACTTC.

This chain connects TRBV6-1 to TRBJ2-2; D remains ambiguous. V was trimmed by 3 bases and J by 7 bases, leaving 12 bases between them. The CDR3 runs to 14 residues. Germline lookup yields CDR1 MNHNS and CDR2 SASEGT. The CDR3: CASSELGYVGELFF. DNA of the CDR3: TGTGCCAGCAGTGAGCTCGGGTACGTCGGGGAGCTGTTTTTT.

The chain uses TRBV15 and TRBJ1-1; weak D call: TRBD1 (5 bases). V was clipped by 4 bases and J by 4 bases, with 10 bases between them. The CDR3 has 13 amino acids. In germline, CDR1 is LNHNV, CDR2 YYDKDF (reference sequence). The CDR3 loop reads CATSTGKSTEAFF. CDR3 nucleotides: TGTGCCACCAGCACAGGGAAGAGCACTGAAGCTTTCTTT.

J is TRBJ1-1 and V is TRBV18, with no clear D. V lost 2 bases to trimming and J lost 4 bases, with 11 bases between them. Germline V CDR1 and CDR2: KGHSH, LQKENI. CDR3 length: 14 amino acids. Here the CDR3 reads CASSPGGMGTEAFF. In DNA form, the CDR3 reads TGTGCCAGCTCACCAGGAGGGATGGGCACTGAAGCTTTCTTT.

The CDR3 bases are TGTGCCACCGGACTAGCGCAAGAGACCCAGTACTTC. Its protein product is CATGLAQETQYF. This chain connects TRBV10-3 to TRBJ2-5; 9 bases fit TRBD2. V trimming: 10 bases; J trimming: 2 bases; junction bases outside the gene matches: 2. Germline V gene data show CDR1 as ENHRY and CDR2 as SYGVKD. CDR3 length: 12 residues.

The rearrangement links TRBV25-1 to TRBJ2-7; maybe TRBD1 (5 bases). V lost 1 base, J lost 3 bases, and 10 bases lay in between. Germline V gives CDR1 MGHDK, CDR2 SYGVNS. The CDR3 totals 14 residues. The CDR3 loop reads CASSELGRDYEQYF. The CDR3 DNA sequence: TGTGCCAGCAGTGAATTAGGCAGGGACTACGAGCAGTACTTC.

The chain is built from TRBV5-1 and TRBJ1-6; 10 nucleotides line up with TRBD1. CDR1 SGHRS and CDR2 YFSETQ come from the germline V gene. The CDR3 spans 15 residues. J lost 6 bases, V lost 4 bases, and 4 bases had no gene match. The CDR3 DNA sequence: TGCGCCAGCAGCGTGGGGGACAGGGGTAATTCACCCCTCCACTTT. Amino acids: CASSVGDRGNSPLHF. The full variable domain, its missing parts supplied by reference TRBV5-1 and TRBJ1-6, is KAGVTQTPRYLIKTRGQQVTLSCSPISGHRSVSWYQQTPGQGLQFLFEYFSETQRNKGNFPGRFSGRQFSNSRSEMNVSTLELGDSALYLCASSVGDRGNSPLHFGNGTRLTVT.

Concerning this clone: Different DNA sequences within this sample yield the same CDR3. The chain is built from TRBV7-8 and TRBJ1-1, with 9 bases identical to TRBD1. The CDR3 sequence is 13 residues long. Per the germline V gene, CDR1 is SGHVS and CDR2 is FQNEAQ. After removal of 5 bases from V and 4 bases from J, the junction contained 2 bases not matched to a gene. CDR3 nucleotide sequence: TGTGCCAGCAGCCTGACAGGGGGCACTGAAGCTTTCTTT. As protein: CASSLTGGTEAFF.

The V gene is TRBV5-4, the J gene TRBJ2-5, with 7 bases identical to TRBD2. Germline V gene sequence: CDR1 SGHNT, CDR2 YYREEE (reference sequence). V lost 0 bases, J lost 2 bases, and 7 bases stayed unmatched. The CDR3 consists of 16 residues. The CDR3 region has the DNA TGTGCCAGCAGCTTGGGGAGAAGGCGGGAGCAAGAGACCCAGTACTTC. It yields the protein CASSLGRRREQETQYF.

The chain is built from TRBV9 and TRBJ2-1; 11 bases map to TRBD2. The CDR3 has 15 amino acids. V shed 4 bases and J 7 bases; nucleotides not matched to a gene: 7. The germline gives CDR1 SGDLS, CDR2 YYNGEE. The CDR3 reads CASSQLAGAWNEQFF. In DNA form, the CDR3 reads TGTGCCAGCAGCCAACTAGCGGGAGCGTGGAATGAGCAGTTCTTC.

V usage is TRBV7-2 and J usage is TRBJ2-2; 9 bases are shared with TRBD2. Germline values: CDR1 SGHTA, CDR2 FQGNSA. Trimming at V came to 3 bases and at J to 7 bases, leaving 12 bases not matched to a gene. The length of the CDR3 is 17 residues. CDR3 amino acids: CASSFTRLAGYSGELFF. Written as DNA, the CDR3 is TGTGCCAGCAGCTTTACCCGCCTAGCGGGATATAGCGGGGAGCTGTTTTTT.

This clone was counted only a few times. The chain has TRBV21-1 and TRBJ2-1; the table assigns TRBD1, which was not confirmed against the DNA. TRBV21-1 corresponds to a pseudogene. CDR3 length: 18 amino acids. CDR3 protein: CASSARGGGRITYNEQFF. DNA for the CDR3: TGTGCCAGCAGCGCCCGAGGAGGGGGCCGAATCACCTACAATGAGCAGTTCTTC.

This chain connects TRBV5-8 to TRBJ1-5; TRBD1 aligns across 8 bases. The CDR3 has 13 residues. Germline V lookup: CDR1 SGHTS, CDR2 YDEGEE. Trimming at V came to 4 bases and at J to 7 bases, leaving 4 bases not matched to a gene. CDR3: CASSRTGFQPQHF. CDR3 in DNA: TGTGCCAGCAGCAGGACAGGGTTCCAGCCCCAGCATTTT.

This chain connects TRBV6-5 to TRBJ2-7, with D maybe TRBD2 (5 bases). The V gene's germline CDR1 is MNHEY and CDR2 SVGAGI. This CDR3 is built from 16 residues. Deletions cut 0 bases from V and 1 base from J, with 13 bases between. CDR3 residues: CASSYSPLADSYEQYF. The CDR3 DNA is TGTGCCAGCAGTTACTCCCCGCTAGCTGATTCCTACGAGCAGTACTTC.

This rearrangement joins TRBV27 to TRBJ1-1, with D perhaps TRBD1 (5 bases). The V end lost 2 bases, the J end lost 7 bases, and 11 bases lay between the germline ends. Germline assignment: CDR1 MNHEY and CDR2 SMNVEV (reference sequence). This CDR3 spans 13 amino acids. The CDR3 loop reads CASSLNQGGEAFF. The CDR3 bases are TGTGCCAGCAGTTTAAACCAGGGCGGTGAAGCTTTCTTT.

The chain is built from TRBV9 and TRBJ2-3; 10 nucleotides align to TRBD2. The CDR3 runs to 16 residues. Germline V gives CDR1 SGDLS, CDR2 YYNGEE. The J segment lost 6 bases and the V segment lost 0 bases, leaving 7 bases of the junction unmatched. CDR3 region: CASSVGASGSADTQYF. The DNA of the CDR3 is TGTGCCAGCAGCGTAGGGGCTAGCGGGAGTGCCGATACGCAGTATTTT.

This clone was counted once. V usage is TRBV5-4 and J usage is TRBJ2-1, with TRBD2 matching 7 bases. CDR3 length: 16 residues. Germline CDR1 SGHNT, CDR2 YYREEE (reference sequence). V lost 4 bases, J lost 5 bases, and 12 bases stayed unmatched. The CDR3 bases are TGTGCCAGCAGCGCGCGGACCCGGGACTACAACAATGAGCAGTTCTTC. Translating it yields CASSARTRDYNNEQFF.

The rearrangement links TRBV5-1 to TRBJ2-1; TRBD1 matches 11 bases. Germline V CDR1 and CDR2: SGHRS, YFSETQ. V shed 5 bases, J shed 4 bases, and the junction held 5 bases outside the gene matches. This CDR3 is 15 amino acids long. CDR3 DNA sequence: TGCGCCAGCAGGGCCGGGACAGGGGGATACAATGAGCAGTTCTTC. This encodes CASRAGTGGYNEQFF.